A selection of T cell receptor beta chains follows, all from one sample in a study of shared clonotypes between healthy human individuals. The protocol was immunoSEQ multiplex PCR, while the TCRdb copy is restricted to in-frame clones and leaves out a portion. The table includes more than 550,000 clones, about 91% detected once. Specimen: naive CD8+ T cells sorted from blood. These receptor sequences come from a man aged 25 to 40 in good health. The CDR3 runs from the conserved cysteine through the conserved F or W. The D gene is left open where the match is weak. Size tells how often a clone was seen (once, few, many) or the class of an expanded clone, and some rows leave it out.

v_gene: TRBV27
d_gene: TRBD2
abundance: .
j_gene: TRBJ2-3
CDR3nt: TGTGCCAGCAGTTTAAATATCTGGTGGGCTGCGGGAGGGCCGCTGGAAGATACGCAGTATTTT
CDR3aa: CASSLNIWWAAGGPLEDTQYF

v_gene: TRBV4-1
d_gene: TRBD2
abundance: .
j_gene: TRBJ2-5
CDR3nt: TGCGCCAGCAGCCAAACGGGAGGGCACGGGGAGACCCAGTACTTC
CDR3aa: CASSQTGGHGETQYF

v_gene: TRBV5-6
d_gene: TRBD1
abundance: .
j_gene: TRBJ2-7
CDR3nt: TGTGCCAGCAGCATATCAGGGGGACACGAGCAGTACTTC
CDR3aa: CASSISGGHEQYF

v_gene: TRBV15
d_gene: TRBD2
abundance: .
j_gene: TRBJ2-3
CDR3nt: TGTGCCACCAGCAGCGGACTAGCGTCTAGCACAGATACGCAGTATTTT
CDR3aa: CATSSGLASSTDTQYF

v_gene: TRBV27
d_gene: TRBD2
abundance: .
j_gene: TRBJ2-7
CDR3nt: TGTGCCAGCAGTTTAAACGGACTAGCGAGCGTCTACGAGCAGTACTTC
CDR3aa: CASSLNGLASVYEQYF

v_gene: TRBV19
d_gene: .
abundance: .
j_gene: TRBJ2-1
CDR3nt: TGTGCCAGTAGTATTCCCCCGGGAGCTTACAATGAGCAGTTCTTC
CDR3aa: CASSIPPGAYNEQFF

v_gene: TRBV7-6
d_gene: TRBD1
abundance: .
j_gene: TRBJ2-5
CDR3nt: TGTGCCAGCAGCGATCAACAGGGGTACCAAGAGACCCAGTACTTC
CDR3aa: CASSDQQGYQETQYF

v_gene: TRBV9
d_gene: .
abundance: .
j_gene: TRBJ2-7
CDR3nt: TGTGCCAGCAGCGCAGACGAAGGACGGAACTACGAGCAGTACTTC
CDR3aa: CASSADEGRNYEQYF

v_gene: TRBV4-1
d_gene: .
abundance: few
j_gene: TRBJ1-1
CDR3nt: TGCGCCAGCAGCCAAGAGAACAGCCGGCAAGCTTTCTTT
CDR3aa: CASSQENSRQAFF

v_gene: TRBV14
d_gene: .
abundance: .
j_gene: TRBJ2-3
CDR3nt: TGTGCCAGCAGCCAACTAGCCCTAAGCACAGATACGCAGTATTTT
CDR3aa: CASSQLALSTDTQYF

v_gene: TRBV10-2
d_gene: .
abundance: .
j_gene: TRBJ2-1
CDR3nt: TGCGCCAGCAGTGAGTCTGGTGGCTACAATGAGCAGTTCTTC
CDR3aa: CASSESGGYNEQFF

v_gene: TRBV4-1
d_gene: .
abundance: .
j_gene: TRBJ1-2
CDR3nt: TGCGCCAGCAGCCACCGGAGTTATGGCTACACCTTC
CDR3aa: CASSHRSYGYTF

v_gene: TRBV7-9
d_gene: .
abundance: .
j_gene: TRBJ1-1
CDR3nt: TGTGCCAGCAGCCCCGTTGACGGCACTGAAGCTTTCTTT
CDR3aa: CASSPVDGTEAFF

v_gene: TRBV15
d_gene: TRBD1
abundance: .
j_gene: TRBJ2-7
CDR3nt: TGTGCCACCAGTCAACGGACAGGCTTGGTCGAGCAGTACTTC
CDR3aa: CATSQRTGLVEQYF

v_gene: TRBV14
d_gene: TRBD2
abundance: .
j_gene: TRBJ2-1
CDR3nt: TGTGCCAGCAGCCAGGCGGGAGGAATAAATGAGCAGTTCTTC
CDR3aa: CASSQAGGINEQFF

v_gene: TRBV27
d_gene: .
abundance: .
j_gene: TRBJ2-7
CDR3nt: TGTGCCAGCAGTGCGTACCCGGGCTACGAGCAGTACTTC
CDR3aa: CASSAYPGYEQYF

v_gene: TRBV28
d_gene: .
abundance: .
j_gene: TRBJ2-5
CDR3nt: TGTGCCAGCAGTTTAGGTAGGAGCGAGACCCAGTACTTC
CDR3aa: CASSLGRSETQYF

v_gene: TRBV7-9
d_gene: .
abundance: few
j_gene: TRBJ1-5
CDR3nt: TGTGCCAGCAGCTTAGACAGCAGAGTCCAGCCCCAGCATTTT
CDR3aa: CASSLDSRVQPQHF

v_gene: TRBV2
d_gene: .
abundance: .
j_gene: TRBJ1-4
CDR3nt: TGTGCCAGCAGTCGGCCCCCCGGAGACGAAAAACTGTTTTTT
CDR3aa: CASSRPPGDEKLFF

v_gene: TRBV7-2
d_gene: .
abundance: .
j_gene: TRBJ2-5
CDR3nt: TGTGCCAGCAGCTTCCCGGACGGAGTTCAAGAGACCCAGTACTTC
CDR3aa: CASSFPDGVQETQYF

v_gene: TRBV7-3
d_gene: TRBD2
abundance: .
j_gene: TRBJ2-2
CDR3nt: TGTGCCAGCAGGACTAGCGGGAGTTTCGGGGAGCTGTTTTTT
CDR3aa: CASRTSGSFGELFF

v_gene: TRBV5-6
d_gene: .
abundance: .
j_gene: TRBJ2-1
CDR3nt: TGTGCCAGCAGCGGAGGACGGGAGTCGGTATACAATGAGCAGTTCTTC
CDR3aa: CASSGGRESVYNEQFF

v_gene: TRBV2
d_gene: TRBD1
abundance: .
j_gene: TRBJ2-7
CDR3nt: TGTGCCAGCAACGACCGGGACAGATACGAGCAGTACTTC
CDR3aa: CASNDRDRYEQYF

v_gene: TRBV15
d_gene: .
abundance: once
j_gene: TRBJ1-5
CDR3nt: TGTGCCACCAGCCTCTCAGGCGGGGGTTGGACGGATCAGCCCCAGCATTTT
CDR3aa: CATSLSGGGWTDQPQHF

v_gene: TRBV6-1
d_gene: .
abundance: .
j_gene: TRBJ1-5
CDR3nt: TGTGCCAGCAGTCCCGGACAGATCACACAGCCCCAGCATTTT
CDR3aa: CASSPGQITQPQHF

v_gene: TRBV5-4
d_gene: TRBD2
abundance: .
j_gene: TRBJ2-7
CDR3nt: TGTGCCAGCAGCTTGACGGGAGGGGTCTCCTACGAGCAGTACTTC
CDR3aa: CASSLTGGVSYEQYF

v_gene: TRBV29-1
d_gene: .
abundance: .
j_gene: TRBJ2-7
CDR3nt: TGCAGCGTTGGGAAGGGGGACCGACCCTACGAGCAGTACTTC
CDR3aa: CSVGKGDRPYEQYF

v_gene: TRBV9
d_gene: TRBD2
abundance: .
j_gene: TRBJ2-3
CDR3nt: TGTGCCAGCACACTAGCGGGGTCGCGGGGAGATACGCAGTATTTT
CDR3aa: CASTLAGSRGDTQYF

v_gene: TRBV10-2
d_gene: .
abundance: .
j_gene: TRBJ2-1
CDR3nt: TGCGCCAGCAACCCGCGGGGCTCACAGTACAATGAGCAGTTCTTC
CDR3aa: CASNPRGSQYNEQFF

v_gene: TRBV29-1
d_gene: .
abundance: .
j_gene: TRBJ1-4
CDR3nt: TGCAGCGTTCCGGGGGCGGAGGAACTGTTTTTT
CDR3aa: CSVPGAEELFF

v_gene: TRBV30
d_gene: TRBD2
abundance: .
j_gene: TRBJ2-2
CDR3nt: TGTGCCTGGGTCAGCGGGAGTTCGAACACCGGGGAGCTGTTTTTT
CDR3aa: CAWVSGSSNTGELFF

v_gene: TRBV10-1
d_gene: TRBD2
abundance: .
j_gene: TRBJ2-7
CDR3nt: TGCGCCAGCAGTGATCGCGGGAGGGAACCCTACGAGCAGTACTTC
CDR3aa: CASSDRGREPYEQYF

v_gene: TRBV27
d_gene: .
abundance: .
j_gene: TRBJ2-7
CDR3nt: TGTGCCAGCAGTGACGGGGTCCACGAGCAGTACTTC
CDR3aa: CASSDGVHEQYF

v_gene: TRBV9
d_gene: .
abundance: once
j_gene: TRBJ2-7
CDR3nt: TGTGCCAGCAGCCCCGCTCGGGGGATCTACGAGCAGTACTTC
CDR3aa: CASSPARGIYEQYF

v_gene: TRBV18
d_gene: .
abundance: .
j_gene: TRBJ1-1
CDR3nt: TGTGCCAGCTCACCACCGTCCGGGGGTTACACTGAAGCTTTCTTT
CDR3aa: CASSPPSGGYTEAFF

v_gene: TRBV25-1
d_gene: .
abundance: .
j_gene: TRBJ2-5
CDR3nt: TGTGCCAGCAGTGAATTATCCGTCACCCAGTACTTC
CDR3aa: CASSELSVTQYF

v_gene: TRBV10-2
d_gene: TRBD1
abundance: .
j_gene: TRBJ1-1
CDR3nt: TGCGCCACCAAGAGCGGTGGGACAGCTCATATGAACACTGAAGCTTTCTTT
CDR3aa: CATKSGGTAHMNTEAFF

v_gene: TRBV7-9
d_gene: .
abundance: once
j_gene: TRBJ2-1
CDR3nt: TGTGCCAGCAGCACTGAGCAGTTCTTC
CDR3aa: CASSTEQFF

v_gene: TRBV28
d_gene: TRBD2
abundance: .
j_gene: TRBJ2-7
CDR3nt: TGTGCCAGCAGTTTTTGGTCCGGGACTAGCGAATCGTGGGGGAAAGGTGGCGAGCAGTACTTC
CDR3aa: CASSFWSGTSESWGKGGEQYF

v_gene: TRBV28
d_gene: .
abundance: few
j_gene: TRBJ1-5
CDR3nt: TGTGCCAGCAGTGACAGGAGTCGACAACCACAGCATTTT
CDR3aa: CASSDRSRQPQHF

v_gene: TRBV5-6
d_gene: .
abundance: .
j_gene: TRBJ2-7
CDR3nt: TGTGCCAGCAACCTCCCGGGCGGCTACGAGCAGTACTTC
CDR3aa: CASNLPGGYEQYF

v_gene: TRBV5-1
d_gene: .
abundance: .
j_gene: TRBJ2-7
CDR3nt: TGCGCCAGCAGAACTCAGGGTTACGAGCAGTACTTC
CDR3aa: CASRTQGYEQYF

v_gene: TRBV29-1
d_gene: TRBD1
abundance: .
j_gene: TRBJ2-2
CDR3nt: TGCAGCGTTGAAGTGCCCCCACCAGGGACAGCAAACACCGGGGAGCTGTTTTTT
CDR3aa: CSVEVPPPGTANTGELFF

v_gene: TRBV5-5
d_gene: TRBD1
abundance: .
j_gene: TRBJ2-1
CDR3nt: TGTGCCAGCAGCTGGGACAGGGGGTTGAGCAATGAGCAGTTCTTC
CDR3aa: CASSWDRGLSNEQFF

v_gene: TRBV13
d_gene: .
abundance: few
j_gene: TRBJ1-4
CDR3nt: TGTGCCAGCAGACCAAAGGTTGCAACTAATGAAAAACTGTTTTTT
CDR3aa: CASRPKVATNEKLFF

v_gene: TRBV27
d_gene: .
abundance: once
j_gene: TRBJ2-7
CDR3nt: TGTGCCAGCAGTTCCGGACAGATTTTCACCTACGAGCAGTACTTC
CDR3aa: CASSSGQIFTYEQYF

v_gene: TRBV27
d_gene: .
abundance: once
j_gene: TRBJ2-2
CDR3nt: TGTGCCAGCAGTATCCGAGGTACCGGGGAGCTGTTTTTT
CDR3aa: CASSIRGTGELFF

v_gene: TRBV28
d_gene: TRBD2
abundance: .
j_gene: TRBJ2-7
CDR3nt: TGTGCCAGCAGTTTATTCCCTAGCGGGAGTTCCCACGAGCAGTACTTC
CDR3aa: CASSLFPSGSSHEQYF

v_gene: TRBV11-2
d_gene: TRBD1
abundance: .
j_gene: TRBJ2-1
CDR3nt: TGTGCCAGCAGCTTCGGGGACAGGCACAATGAGCAGTTCTTC
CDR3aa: CASSFGDRHNEQFF

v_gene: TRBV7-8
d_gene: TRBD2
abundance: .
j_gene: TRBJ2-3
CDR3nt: TGTGCCAGCAGAGATAGCGGGAGGGCCATGGATACGCAGTATTTT
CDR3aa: CASRDSGRAMDTQYF

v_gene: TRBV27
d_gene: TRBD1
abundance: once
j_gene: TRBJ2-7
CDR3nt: TGTGCCAGCAGTTTTGGGACAGGGGCGTACGAGCAGTACTTC
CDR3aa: CASSFGTGAYEQYF

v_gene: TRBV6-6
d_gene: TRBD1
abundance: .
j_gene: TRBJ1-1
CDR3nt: TGTGCCAGCAGCACCGACAGGGGGCGGAATGAAGCTTTCTTT
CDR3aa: CASSTDRGRNEAFF

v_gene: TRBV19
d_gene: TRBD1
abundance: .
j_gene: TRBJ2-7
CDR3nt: TGTGCCAGTAGTCCCGGGACAGGGACCTACGAGCAGTACTTC
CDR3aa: CASSPGTGTYEQYF

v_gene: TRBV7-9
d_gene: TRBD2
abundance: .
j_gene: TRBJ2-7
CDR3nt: TGTGCCAGCAGCTTCGGTGGGGCGGGAGGGTCATACGAGCAGTACTTC
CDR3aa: CASSFGGAGGSYEQYF